This TCR beta chain appears in the sequencing data of a study of spatial heterogeneity in lung cancer. Every individual TCR cDNA molecule carried its own unique molecular identifier, which allowed correction of PCR and sequencing errors. TCRdb re-analysed the 5' RACE reads in MiXCR, keeping a single row per CDR3 protein. The data hold roughly 7,700 distinct CDR3 sequences, with more than 3% observed a single time. Study-wide results and caveats: Tracking of tumor mutation counts was seen in expanded intratumoral alpha and beta TCR counts.

Time point of the sample: sample taken at primary tumor resection. V lost 3 bases, J lost 0 bases, and 2 bases stayed unmatched. This CDR3 region has 14 residues. The germline V gene encodes CDR1 SGHNT and CDR2 YYREEE (reference sequence). This clonotype has a count of ten or more. Its specificity is unknown. This TCR was sampled from a male donor with early-stage non-small cell lung cancer. The material was lung tumor tissue, obtained at surgery. The chain recombines TRBV5-4 with TRBJ2-5, with 7 bases that match TRBD1. Written as DNA, the CDR3 is TGTGCCAGCAGCTCGGACAGGTACCAAGAGACCCAGTACTTC. This gives the protein CASSSDRYQETQYF.